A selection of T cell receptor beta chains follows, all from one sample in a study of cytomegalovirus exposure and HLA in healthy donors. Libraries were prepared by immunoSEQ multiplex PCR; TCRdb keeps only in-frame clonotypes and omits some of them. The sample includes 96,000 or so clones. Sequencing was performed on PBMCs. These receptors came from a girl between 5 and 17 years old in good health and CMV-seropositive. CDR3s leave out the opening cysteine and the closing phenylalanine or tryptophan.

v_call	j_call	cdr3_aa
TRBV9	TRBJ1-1	ASSVGRGLNTEAF
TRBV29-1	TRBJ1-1	SPGGIGTEAF
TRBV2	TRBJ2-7	ASTSGTGLYEQY
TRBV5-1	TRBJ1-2	ASSGQGDSFYGYT
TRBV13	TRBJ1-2	ASSFNRLRGYT
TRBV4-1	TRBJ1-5	ASSQDGSGNQPQH
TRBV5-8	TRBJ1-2	ASSLETDRGGYGYT
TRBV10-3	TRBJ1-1	AIRAGTEAF
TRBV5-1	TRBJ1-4	ASSLGDNEKLF
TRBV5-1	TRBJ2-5	ASSFRAGGQETQY
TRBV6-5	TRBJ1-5	ASRVRTGNQH
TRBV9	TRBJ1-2	ASSDRTNRGLVDGYT
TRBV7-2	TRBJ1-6	ASSPERQGNSPLH
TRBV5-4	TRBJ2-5	ASGGAQETQY
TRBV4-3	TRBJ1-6	ASSQDLENSHLH
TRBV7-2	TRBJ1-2	ASSPQPQGVNT
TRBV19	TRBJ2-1	ASSMLSVTEQF
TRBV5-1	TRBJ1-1	ASSLYQGDEAF
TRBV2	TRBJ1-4	ASSEDWGTELF
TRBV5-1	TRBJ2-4	ASSSLSIAKNIQY
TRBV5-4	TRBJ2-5	ASSPGTEETQY
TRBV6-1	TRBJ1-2	ASSELAEMRQGYGYT
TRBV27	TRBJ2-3	ASSPGTADTQY
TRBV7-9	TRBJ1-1	ASSPRGREVEAF
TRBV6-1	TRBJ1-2	ASSEAFEEGRGYT
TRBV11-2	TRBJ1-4	ASSSGGTGQVEKLF
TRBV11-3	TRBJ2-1	ASSSDGIDNEQF
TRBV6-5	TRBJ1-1	ASSLGPPGTEAF
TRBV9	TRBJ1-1	ASSVADTEAF
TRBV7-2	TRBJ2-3	ASRAADTQY
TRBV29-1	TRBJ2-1	SVRLAGGSYNEQF
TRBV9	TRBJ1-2	ASSPGGADYGYT
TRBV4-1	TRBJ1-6	ASSHVTGYGSPLH
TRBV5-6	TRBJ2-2	ASSSWGGHPNTGELF
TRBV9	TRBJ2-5	ASSVQYDSLETQY
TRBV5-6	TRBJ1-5	ASSEQGWGNQPQH
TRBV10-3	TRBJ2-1	AISESGGGGSF
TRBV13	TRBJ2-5	ASSLGHRGQETQY
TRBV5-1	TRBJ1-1	ASRQDTEAF
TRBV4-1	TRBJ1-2	ASSPRSFYGYT
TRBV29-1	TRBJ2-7	SVEDPNTGNEQY
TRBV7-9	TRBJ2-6	ASSFLAGANVLT
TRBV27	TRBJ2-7	ASSYGQGNEQY
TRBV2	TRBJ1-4	ASSERQGANEKLF